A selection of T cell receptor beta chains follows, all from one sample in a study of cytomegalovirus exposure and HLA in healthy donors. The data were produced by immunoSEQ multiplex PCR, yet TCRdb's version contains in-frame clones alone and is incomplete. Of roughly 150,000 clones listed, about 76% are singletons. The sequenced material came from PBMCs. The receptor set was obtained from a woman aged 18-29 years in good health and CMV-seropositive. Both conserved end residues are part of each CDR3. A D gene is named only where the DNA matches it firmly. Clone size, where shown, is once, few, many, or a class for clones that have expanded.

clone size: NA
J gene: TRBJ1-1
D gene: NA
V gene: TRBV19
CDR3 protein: CASSQTGTEAFF
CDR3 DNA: TGTGCCAGTTCCCAAACAGGGACTGAAGCTTTCTTT

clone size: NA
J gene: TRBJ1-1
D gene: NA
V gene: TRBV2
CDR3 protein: CASRDFLDSEAFF
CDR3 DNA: TGTGCCAGCAGAGACTTCCTTGACAGTGAAGCTTTCTTT

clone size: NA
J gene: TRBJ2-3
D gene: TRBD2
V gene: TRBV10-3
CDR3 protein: CAISEPTRGLAGGPRDTQYF
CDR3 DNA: TGTGCCATCAGTGAACCAACCCGGGGACTAGCGGGGGGGCCCAGAGATACGCAGTATTTT

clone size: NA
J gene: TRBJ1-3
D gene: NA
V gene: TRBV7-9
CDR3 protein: CASSLDLRGPGNTIYF
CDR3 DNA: TGTGCCAGCAGCTTAGACCTCAGGGGCCCTGGAAACACCATATATTTT

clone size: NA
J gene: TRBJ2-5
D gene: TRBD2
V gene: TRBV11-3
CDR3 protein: CASSLGSLAGGSETQYF
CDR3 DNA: TGTGCCAGCAGCTTAGGGTCCCTAGCGGGGGGATCTGAGACCCAGTACTTC

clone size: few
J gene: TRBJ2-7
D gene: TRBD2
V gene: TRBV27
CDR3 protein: CASSFRASGGQPYEQYF
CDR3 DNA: TGTGCCAGCAGTTTCCGGGCTAGCGGGGGCCAACCCTACGAGCAGTACTTC

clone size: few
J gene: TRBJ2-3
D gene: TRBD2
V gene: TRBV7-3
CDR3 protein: CASSPYRRGNTDTQYF
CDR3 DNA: TGTGCCAGCAGCCCATATAGGCGGGGGAACACAGATACGCAGTATTTT

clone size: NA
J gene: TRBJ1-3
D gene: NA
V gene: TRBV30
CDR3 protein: CAWSGDGYSGNTIYF
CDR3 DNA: TGTGCCTGGAGTGGCGATGGTTACTCTGGAAACACCATATATTTT

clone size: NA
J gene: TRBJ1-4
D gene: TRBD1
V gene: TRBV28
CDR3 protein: CASNEGALFGKLFF
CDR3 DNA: TGTGCCAGCAACGAGGGGGCGCTTTTTGGAAAACTGTTTTTT

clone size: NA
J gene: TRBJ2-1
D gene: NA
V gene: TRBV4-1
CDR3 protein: CASSQDVGGEQFF
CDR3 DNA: TGCGCCAGCAGCCAAGATGTGGGGGGAGAGCAGTTCTTC

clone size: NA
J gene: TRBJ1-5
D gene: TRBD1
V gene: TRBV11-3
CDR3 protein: CASSLGDRGNSNQPQHF
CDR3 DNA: TGTGCCAGCAGCTTGGGAGACAGGGGAAATAGCAATCAGCCCCAGCATTTT

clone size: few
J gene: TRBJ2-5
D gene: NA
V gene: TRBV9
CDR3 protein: CASSYEGGETQYF
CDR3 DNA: TGTGCCAGCAGCTACGAAGGGGGAGAGACCCAGTACTTC

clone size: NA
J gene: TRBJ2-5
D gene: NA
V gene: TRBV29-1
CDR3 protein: CSVERGFGETQYF
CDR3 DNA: TGCAGCGTTGAACGGGGGTTTGGGGAGACCCAGTACTTC

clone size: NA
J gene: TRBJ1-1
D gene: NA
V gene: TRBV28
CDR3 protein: CASSFGQILNTEAFF
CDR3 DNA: TGTGCCAGCAGTTTTGGGCAGATACTTAACACTGAAGCTTTCTTT

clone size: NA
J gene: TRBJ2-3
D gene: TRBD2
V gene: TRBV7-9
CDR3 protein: CASSLSASGGTDTQYF
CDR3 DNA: TGTGCCAGCAGCTTAAGCGCTAGCGGGGGCACAGATACGCAGTATTTT

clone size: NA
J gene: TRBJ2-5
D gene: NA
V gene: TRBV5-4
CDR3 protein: CASSLGDKQETQYF
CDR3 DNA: TGTGCCAGCAGCTTGGGAGACAAACAAGAGACCCAGTACTTC

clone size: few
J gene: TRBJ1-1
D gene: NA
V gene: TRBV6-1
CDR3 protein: CASSPGLVLFTEAFF
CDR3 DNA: TGTGCCAGCAGCCCGGGACTAGTCTTATTCACTGAAGCTTTCTTT

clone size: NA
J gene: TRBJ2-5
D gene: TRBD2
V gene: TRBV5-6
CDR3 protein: CASSLDRSGGTLQETQYF
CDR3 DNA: TGTGCCAGCAGCTTGGATCGTAGCGGGGGGACCTTACAAGAGACCCAGTACTTC

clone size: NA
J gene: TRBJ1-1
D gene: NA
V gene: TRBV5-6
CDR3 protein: CASSPGGNTEAFF
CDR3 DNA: TGTGCCAGCAGCCCGGGGGGGAACACTGAAGCTTTCTTT